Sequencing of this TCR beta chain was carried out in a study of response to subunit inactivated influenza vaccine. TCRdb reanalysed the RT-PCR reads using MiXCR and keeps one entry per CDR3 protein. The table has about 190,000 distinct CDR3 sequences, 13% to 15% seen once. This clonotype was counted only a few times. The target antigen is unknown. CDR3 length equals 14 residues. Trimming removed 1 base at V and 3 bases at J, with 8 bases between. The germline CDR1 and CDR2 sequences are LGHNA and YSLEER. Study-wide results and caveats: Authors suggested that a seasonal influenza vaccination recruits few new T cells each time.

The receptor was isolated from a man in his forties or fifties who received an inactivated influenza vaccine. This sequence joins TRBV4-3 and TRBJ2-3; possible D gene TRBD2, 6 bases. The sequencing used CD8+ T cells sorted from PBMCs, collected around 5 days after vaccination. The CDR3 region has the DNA TGCGCCAGCAGCCAAGGGCGGGGTACAGATACGCAGTATTTT. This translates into CASSQGRGTDTQYF.